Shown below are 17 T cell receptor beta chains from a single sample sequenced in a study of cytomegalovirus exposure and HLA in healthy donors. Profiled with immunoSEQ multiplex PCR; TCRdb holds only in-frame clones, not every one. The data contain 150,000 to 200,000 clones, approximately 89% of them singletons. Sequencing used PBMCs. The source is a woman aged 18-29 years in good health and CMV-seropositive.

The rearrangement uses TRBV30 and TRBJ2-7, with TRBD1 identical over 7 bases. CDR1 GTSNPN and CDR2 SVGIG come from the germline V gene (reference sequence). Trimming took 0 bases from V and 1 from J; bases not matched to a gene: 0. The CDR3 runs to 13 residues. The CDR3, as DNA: TGTGCCTGGAGTGTACAGGGGTCCTACGAGCAGTACTTC. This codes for CAWSVQGSYEQYF.

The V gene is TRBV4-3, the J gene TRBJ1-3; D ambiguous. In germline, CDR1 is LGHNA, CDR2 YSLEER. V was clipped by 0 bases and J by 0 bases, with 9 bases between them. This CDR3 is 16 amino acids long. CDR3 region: CASSQELVSSGNTIYF. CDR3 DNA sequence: TGCGCCAGCAGCCAAGAACTGGTGAGCTCTGGAAACACCATATATTTT.

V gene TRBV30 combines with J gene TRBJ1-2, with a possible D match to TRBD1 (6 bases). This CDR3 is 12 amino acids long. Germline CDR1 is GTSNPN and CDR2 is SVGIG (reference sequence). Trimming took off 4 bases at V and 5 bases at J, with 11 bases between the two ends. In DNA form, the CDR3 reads TGTGCCTGGAATACAGGGCAGTATGGCTACACCTTC. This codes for CAWNTGQYGYTF.

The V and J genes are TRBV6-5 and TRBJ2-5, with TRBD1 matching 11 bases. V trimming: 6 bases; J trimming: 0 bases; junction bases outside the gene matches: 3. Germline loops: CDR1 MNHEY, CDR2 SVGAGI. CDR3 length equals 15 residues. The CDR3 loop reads CASRWGQGDQETQYF. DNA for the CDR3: TGTGCCAGCAGATGGGGACAGGGGGACCAAGAGACCCAGTACTTC.

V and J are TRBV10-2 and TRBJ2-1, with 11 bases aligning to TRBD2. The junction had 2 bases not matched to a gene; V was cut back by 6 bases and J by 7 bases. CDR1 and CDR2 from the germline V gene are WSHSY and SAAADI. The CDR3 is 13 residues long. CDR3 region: CASRLAGANEQFF. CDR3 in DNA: TGCGCCAGCAGACTAGCGGGAGCGAATGAGCAGTTCTTC.

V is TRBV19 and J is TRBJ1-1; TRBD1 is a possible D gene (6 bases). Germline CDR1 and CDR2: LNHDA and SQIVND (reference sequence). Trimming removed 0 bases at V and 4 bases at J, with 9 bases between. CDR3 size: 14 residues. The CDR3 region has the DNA TGTGCCAGTAGTATAGAGGGGGCGGCCACTGAAGCTTTCTTT. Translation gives CASSIEGAATEAFF. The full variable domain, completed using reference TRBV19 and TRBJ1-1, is DGGITQSPKYLFRKEGQNVTLSCEQNLNHDAMYWYRQDPGQGLRLIYYSQIVNDFQKGDIAEGYSVSREKKESFPLTVTSAQKNPTAFYLCASSIEGAATEAFFGQGTRLTVV.

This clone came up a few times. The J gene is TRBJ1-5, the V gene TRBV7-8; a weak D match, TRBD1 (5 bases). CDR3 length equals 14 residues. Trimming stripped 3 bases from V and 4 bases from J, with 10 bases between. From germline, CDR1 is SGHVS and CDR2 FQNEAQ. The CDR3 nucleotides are TGTGCCAGCAGCTTGAGACAGCAAAATCAGCCCCAGCATTTT. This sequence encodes CASSLRQQNQPQHF.

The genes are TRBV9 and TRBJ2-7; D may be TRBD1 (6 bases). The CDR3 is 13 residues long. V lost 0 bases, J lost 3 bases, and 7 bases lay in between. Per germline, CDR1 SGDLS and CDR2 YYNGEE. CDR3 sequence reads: CASSVAQGYEQYF. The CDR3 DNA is TGTGCCAGCAGCGTAGCACAGGGCTACGAGCAGTACTTC.

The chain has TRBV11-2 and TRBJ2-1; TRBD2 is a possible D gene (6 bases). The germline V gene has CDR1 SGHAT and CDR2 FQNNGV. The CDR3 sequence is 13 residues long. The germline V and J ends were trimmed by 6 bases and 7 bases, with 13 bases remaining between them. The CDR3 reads CASSPGTVNEQFF. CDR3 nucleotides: TGTGCCAGCAGTCCCGGGACTGTAAATGAGCAGTTCTTC.

The CDR3 spells CASSEYRGNYGYTF. The DNA of the CDR3 is TGTGCCAGCAGTGAATACAGGGGAAACTATGGCTACACCTTC. V usage is TRBV6-1 and J usage is TRBJ1-2; 7 bases line up with TRBD1. Germline CDR1 MNHNS, CDR2 SASEGT. After removal of 2 bases from V and 2 bases from J, the junction contained 2 bases not matched to a gene. The length of the CDR3 is 14 residues.

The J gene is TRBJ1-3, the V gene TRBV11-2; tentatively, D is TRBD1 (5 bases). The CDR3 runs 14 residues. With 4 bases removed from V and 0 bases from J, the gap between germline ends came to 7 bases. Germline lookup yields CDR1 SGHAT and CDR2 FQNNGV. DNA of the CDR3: TGTGCCAGCAGCTCAGGGTACTCTGGAAACACCATATATTTT. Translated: CASSSGYSGNTIYF.

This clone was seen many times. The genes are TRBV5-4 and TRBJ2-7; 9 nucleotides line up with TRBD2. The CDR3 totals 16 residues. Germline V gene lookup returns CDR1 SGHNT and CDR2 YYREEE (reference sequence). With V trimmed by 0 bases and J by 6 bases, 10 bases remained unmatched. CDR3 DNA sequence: TGTGCCAGCAGCTTGGGGGGGACTAGCATTACGGCCGAGCAGTACTTC. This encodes CASSLGGTSITAEQYF.

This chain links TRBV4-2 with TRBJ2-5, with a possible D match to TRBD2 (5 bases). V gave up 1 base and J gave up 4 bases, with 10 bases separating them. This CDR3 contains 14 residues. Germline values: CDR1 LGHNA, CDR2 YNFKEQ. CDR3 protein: CASSQGRVRETQYF. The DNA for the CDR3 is TGTGCCAGCAGCCAAGGGCGGGTTCGAGAGACCCAGTACTTC.

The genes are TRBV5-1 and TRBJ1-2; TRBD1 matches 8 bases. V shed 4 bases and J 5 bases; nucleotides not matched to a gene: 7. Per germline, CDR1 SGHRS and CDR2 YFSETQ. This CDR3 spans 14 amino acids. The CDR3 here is CASSAGQAEYGYTF. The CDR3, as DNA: TGCGCCAGCAGCGCGGGACAGGCTGAATATGGCTACACCTTC.

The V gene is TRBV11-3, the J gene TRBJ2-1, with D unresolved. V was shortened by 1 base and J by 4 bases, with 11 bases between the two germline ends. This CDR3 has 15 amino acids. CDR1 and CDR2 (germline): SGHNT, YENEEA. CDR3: CASSLVRSSYNEQFF. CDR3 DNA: TGTGCCAGCAGCTTAGTGCGGTCCTCGTACAATGAGCAGTTCTTC. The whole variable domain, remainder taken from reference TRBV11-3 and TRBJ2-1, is EAGVVQSPRYKIIEKKQPVAFWCNPISGHNTLYWYLQNLGQGPELLIRYENEEAVDDSQLPKDRFSAERLKGVDSTLKIQPAELGDSAVYLCASSLVRSSYNEQFFGPGTRLTVL.

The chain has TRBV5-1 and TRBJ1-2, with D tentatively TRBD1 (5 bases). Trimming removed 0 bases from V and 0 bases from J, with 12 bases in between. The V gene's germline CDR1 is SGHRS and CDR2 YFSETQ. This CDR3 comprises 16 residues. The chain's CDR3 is CASSLAVTDSNYGYTF. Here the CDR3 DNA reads TGCGCCAGCAGCTTGGCCGTGACAGATTCTAACTATGGCTACACCTTC.

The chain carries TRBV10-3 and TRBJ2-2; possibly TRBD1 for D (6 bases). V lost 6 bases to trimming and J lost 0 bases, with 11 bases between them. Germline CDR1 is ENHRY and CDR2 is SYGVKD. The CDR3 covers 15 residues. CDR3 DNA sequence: TGTGCCATCAGCAGACAGGTGGCGAACACCGGGGAGCTGTTTTTT. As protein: CAISRQVANTGELFF.